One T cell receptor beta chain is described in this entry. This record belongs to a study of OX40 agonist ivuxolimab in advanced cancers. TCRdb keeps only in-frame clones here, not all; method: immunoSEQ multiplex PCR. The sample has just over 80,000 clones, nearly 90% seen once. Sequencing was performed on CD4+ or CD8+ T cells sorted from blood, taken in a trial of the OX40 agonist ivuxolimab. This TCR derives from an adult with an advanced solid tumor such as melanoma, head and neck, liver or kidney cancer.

The CDR3 DNA is TGTGCCATCAGTTATGGACAGGGGAACACTGAAGCTTTCTTT. This encodes CAISYGQGNTEAFF. V is TRBV10-3 and J is TRBJ1-1, with 8 nucleotides matching TRBD1. Germline-derived CDR1 and CDR2 are ENHRY and SYGVKD. Trimming cost V 5 bases and J 1 base; bases outside gene matches: 3. CDR3 length: 14 amino acids.